The text below deals with one T cell receptor beta chain. In germline, CDR1 is SGHRS, CDR2 YFSETQ. The CDR3 is made up of 17 amino acids. V was pared by 3 bases and J by 4 bases, with 10 bases of the junction left unmatched. Sequencing was performed with immunoSEQ multiplex PCR; in TCRdb, only in-frame clones are kept and a portion is missing. The sample lists around 170,000 clones, roughly 80% occurring once. This record belongs to a study of blood T cell repertoires in COVID-19. This clonotype was obtained from a woman over 75 with acute or convalescent COVID-19. Sequencing input: peripheral blood. The chain joins TRBV5-1 to TRBJ2-2; TRBD1 matches 9 bases. This CDR3 reads CASSSQGTGSLTGELFF. CDR3 DNA: TGCGCCAGCAGCTCGCAAGGGACAGGGTCGCTCACCGGGGAGCTGTTTTTT.